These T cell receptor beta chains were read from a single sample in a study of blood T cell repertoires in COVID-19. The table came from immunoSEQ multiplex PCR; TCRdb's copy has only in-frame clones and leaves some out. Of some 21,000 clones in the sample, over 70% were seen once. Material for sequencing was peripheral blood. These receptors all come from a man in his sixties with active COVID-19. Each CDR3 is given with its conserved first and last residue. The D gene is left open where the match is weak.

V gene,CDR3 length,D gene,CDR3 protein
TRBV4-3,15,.,CASSPSYGNTGELFF
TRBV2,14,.,CASSDTGQYQPQHF
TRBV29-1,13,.,CSVGSVSYNEQFF
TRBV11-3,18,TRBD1,CASSTPTLGQGAKNIQYF
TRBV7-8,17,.,CASSFPRGDYNTGELFF
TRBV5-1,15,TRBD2,CASSFTGTSGREQYF
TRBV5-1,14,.,CASSSQGNRYEQYF
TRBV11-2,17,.,CASSPSGNPGSAYEQYF
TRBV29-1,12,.,CSVDWGGTEAFF
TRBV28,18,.,CASSLLLVSIDSNQPQHF
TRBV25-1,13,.,CASSESGLYGYTF
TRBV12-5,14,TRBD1,CASGLGQGREKLFF
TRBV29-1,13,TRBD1,CSVNRGSGNTIYF
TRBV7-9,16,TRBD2,CASSPPGLAAGDTQYF
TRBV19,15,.,CASSIGQVTTGELFF
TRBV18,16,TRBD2,CASSPVAGVSYNEQFF